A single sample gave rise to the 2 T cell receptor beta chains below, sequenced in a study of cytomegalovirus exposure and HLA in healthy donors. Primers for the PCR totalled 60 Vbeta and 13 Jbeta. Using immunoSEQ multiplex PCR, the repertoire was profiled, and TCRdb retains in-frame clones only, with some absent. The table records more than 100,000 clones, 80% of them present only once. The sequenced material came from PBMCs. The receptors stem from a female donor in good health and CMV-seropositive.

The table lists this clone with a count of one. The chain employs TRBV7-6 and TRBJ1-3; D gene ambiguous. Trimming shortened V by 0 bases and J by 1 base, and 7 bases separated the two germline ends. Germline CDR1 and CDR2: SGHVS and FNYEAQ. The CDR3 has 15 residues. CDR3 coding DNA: TGTGCCAGCAGCTTAGCGCGGGGTTCTGGAAACACCATATATTTT. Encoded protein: CASSLARGSGNTIYF.

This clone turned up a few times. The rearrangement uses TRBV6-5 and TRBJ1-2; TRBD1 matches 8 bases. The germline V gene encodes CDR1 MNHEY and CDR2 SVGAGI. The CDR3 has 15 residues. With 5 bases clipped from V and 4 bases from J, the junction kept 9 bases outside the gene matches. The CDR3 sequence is CASSRKQGVGYGYTF. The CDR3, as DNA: TGTGCCAGCAGTCGAAAACAGGGGGTTGGCTATGGCTACACCTTC.